This T cell receptor beta chain was recorded in a study of blood T cell repertoires in COVID-19. V dropped 3 bases and J dropped 4 bases, with 12 bases sitting between them. This CDR3 has 14 amino acids. Germline loops: CDR1 SNHLY, CDR2 FYNNEI. In this sample, this clone turned up a few times. Produced via immunoSEQ multiplex PCR; TCRdb's table is partial and in-frame only. Among some 250,000 clones, 70% to 90% were seen once, and the ten largest hold approximately 5.3%. V gene TRBV2 combines with J gene TRBJ2-5; D gene ambiguous. The TCR originated in a woman aged 55-69 years with COVID-19, enrolled during active disease. Sample: peripheral blood. CDR3 sequence reads: CASSDGLPSETQYF. For the CDR3, the DNA is TGTGCCAGCAGTGACGGGTTGCCATCAGAGACCCAGTACTTC.